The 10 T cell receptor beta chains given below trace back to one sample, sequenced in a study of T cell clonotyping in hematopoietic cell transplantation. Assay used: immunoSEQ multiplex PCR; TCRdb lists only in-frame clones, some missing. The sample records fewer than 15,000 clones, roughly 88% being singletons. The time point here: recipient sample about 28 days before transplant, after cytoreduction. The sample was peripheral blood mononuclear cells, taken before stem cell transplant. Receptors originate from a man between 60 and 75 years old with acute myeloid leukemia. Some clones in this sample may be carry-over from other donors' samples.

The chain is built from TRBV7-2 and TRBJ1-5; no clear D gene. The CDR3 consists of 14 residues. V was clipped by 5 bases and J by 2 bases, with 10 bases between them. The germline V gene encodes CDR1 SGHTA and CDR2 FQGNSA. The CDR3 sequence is CASSLDWGNQPQHF. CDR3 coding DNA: TGTGCCAGCAGCCTCGACTGGGGCAATCAGCCCCAGCATTTT.

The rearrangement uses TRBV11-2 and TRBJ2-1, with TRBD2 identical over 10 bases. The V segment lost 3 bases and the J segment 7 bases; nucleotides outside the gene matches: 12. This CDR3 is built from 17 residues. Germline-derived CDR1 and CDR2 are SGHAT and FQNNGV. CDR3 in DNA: TGTGCCAGCAGCTTGCCAATTGGGACTAGCGCCGGGAATGAGCAGTTCTTC. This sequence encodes CASSLPIGTSAGNEQFF. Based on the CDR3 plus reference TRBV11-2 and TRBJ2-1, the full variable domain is EAGVAQSPRYKIIEKRQSVAFWCNPISGHATLYWYQQILGQGPKLLIQFQNNGVVDDSQLPKDRFSAERLKGVDSTLKIQPAKLEDSAVYLCASSLPIGTSAGNEQFFGPGTRLTVL.

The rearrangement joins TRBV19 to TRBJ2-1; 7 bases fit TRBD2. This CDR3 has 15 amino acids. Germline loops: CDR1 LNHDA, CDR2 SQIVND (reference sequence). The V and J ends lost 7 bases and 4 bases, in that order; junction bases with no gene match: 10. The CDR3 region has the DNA TGTGCCAGTAAATTAGCGGGTGGACCTTACAATGAGCAGTTCTTC. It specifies CASKLAGGPYNEQFF.

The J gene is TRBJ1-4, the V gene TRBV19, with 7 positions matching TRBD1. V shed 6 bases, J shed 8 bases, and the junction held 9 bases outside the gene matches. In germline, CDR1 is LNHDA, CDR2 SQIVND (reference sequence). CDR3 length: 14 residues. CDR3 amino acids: CASRQGQTTEKLFF. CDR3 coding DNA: TGTGCCAGTAGACAGGGGCAAACTACCGAAAAACTGTTTTTT. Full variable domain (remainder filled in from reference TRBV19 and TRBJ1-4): DGGITQSPKYLFRKEGQNVTLSCEQNLNHDAMYWYRQDPGQGLRLIYYSQIVNDFQKGDIAEGYSVSREKKESFPLTVTSAQKNPTAFYLCASRQGQTTEKLFFGSGTQLSVL.

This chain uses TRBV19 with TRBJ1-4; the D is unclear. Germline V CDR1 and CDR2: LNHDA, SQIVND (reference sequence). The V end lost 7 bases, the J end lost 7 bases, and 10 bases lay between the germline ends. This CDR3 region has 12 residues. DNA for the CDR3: TGTGCCAGTACGACTATCGGTGAAAAACTGTTTTTT. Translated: CASTTIGEKLFF.

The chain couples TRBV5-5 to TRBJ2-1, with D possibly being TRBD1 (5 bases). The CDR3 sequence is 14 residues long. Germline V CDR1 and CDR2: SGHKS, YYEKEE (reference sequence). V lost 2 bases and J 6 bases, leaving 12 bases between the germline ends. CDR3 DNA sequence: TGTGCCAGCAGCTTTGCCCAGGGTAGCAATGAGCAGTTCTTC. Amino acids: CASSFAQGSNEQFF.

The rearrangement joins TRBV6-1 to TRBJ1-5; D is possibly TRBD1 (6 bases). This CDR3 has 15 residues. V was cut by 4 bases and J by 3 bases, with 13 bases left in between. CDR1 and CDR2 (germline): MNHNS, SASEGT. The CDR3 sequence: CASSVSGQNNQPQHF. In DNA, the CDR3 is TGTGCCAGCAGTGTCTCTGGACAGAACAATCAGCCCCAGCATTTT.

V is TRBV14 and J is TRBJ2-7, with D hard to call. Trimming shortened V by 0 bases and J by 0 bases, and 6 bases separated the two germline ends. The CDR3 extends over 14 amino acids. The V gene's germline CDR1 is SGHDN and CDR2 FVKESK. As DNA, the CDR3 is TGTGCCAGCAGCCAAGAGTCTAACTCCTACGAGCAGTACTTC. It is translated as CASSQESNSYEQYF. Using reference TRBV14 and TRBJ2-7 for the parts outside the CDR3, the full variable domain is EAGVTQFPSHSVIEKGQTVTLRCDPISGHDNLYWYRRVMGKEIKFLLHFVKESKQDESGMPNNRFLAERTGGTYSTLKVQPAELEDSGVYFCASSQESNSYEQYFGPGTRLTVT.

The CDR3 nucleotides are TGTGCCAGCAGCCTAGGTCTGGGTGAGCAGTTCTTC. This codes for CASSLGLGEQFF. The chain joins TRBV28 to TRBJ2-1; no reliable D call. The CDR3 extends over 12 amino acids. V was clipped by 6 bases and J by 9 bases, with 12 bases between them. Germline CDR1 reads MDHEN; CDR2 reads SYDVKM.

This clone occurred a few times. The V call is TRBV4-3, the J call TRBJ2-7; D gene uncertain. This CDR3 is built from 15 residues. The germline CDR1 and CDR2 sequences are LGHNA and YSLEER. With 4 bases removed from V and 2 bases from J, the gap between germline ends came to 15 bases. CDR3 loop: CASSPEWAPTYEQYF. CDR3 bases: TGCGCCAGCAGCCCGGAGTGGGCGCCTACCTACGAGCAGTACTTC.